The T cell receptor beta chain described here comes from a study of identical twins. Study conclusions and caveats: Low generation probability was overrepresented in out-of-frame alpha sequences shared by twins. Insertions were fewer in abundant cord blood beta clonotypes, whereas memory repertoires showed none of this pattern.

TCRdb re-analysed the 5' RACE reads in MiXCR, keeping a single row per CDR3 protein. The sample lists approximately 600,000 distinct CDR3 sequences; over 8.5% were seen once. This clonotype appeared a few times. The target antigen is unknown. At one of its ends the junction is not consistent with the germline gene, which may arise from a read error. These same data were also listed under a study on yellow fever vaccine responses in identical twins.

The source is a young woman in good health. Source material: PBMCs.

The CDR3 sequence: CASSQAHSGSTAELFF. The DNA of the CDR3 is TGTGCCAGCAGCCAAGCCCATAGCGGAAGCACCGCGGAGCTGTTTTTT. The V call is TRBV4-2, the J call TRBJ2-2; possible D gene TRBD2, 6 bases. The CDR3 loop spans 16 amino acids. The V gene's germline CDR1 is LGHNA and CDR2 YNFKEQ.